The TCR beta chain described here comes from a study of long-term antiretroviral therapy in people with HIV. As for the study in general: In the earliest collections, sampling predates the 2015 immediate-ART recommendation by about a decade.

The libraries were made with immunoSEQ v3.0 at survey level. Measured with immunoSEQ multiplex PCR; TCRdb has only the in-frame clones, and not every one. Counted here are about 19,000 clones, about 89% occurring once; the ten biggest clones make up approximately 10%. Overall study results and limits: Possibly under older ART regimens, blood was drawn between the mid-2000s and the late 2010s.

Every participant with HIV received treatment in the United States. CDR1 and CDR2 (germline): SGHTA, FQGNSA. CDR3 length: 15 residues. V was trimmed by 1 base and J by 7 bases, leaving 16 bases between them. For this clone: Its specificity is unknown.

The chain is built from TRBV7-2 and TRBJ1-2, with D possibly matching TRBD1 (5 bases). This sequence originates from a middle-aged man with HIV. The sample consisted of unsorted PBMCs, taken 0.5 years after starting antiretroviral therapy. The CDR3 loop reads CASSLVSSGFGGYTF. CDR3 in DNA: TGTGCCAGCAGCTTAGTCTCGTCAGGGTTCGGTGGCTACACCTTC.